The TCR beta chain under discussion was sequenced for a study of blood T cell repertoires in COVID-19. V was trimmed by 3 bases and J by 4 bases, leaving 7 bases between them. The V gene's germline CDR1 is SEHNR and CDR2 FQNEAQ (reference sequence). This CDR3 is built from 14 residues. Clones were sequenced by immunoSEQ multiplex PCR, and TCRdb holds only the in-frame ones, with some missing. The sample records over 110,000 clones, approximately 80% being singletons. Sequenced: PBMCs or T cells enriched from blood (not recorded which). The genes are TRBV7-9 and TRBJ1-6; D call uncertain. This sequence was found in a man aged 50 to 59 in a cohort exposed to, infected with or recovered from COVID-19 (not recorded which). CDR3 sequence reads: CASSLTLYNSPLHF. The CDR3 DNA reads TGTGCCAGCAGCTTGACACTTTATAATTCACCCCTCCACTTT.